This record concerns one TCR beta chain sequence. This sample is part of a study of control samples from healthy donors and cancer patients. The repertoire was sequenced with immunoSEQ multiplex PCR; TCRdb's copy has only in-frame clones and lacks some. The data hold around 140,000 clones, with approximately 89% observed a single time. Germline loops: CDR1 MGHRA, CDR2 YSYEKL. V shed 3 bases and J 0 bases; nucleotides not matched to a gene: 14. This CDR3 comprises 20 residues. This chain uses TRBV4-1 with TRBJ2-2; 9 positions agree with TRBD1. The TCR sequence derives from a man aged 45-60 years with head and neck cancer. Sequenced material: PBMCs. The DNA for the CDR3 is TGCGCCAGCAGCCACGCCCGGGACAGGGTGACCTCCGCGAACACCGGGGAGCTGTTTTTT. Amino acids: CASSHARDRVTSANTGELFF.